The 17 T cell receptor beta chains below were found in one sample sequenced in a study of PD-1 blockade in classical Hodgkin lymphoma. Some clones are missing from TCRdb's copy, which holds only in-frame ones; the method was immunoSEQ multiplex PCR. The sample holds under 95,000 clones, about nine tenths seen once. The patients all showed relapse after autologous stem cell transplantation, while their brentuximab vedotin exposure varied. Sequences were derived from peripheral blood mononuclear cells (PBMCs), sampled before the second cycle of nivolumab. The receptor source for this set is a human donor with classical Hodgkin lymphoma.

The chain employs TRBV6-5 and TRBJ2-2; 9 bases line up with TRBD1. J gave up 4 bases and V 6 bases, and 6 bases lay outside the gene matches. The CDR3 loop spans 15 amino acids. The V gene's germline CDR1 is MNHEY and CDR2 SVGAGI. The chain's CDR3 is CASSLTGGITGELFF. The CDR3 DNA reads as TGTGCCAGCAGCCTGACAGGGGGTATCACCGGGGAGCTGTTTTTT.

This chain connects TRBV7-9 to TRBJ2-7; no reliable D call. The CDR3 runs 12 residues. V was trimmed by 2 bases and J by 6 bases, leaving 8 bases between them. Germline CDR1 is SEHNR and CDR2 is FQNEAQ (reference sequence). The DNA for the CDR3 is TGTGCCAGCAGCTTAAGCAGAACCGAGCAGTACTTC. As protein: CASSLSRTEQYF. Drawing the rest from reference TRBV7-9 and TRBJ2-7, the complete variable domain is DTGVSQNPRHKITKRGQNVTFRCDPISEHNRLYWYRQTLGQGPEFLTYFQNEAQLEKSRLLSDRFSAERPKGSFSTLEIQRTEQGDSAMYLCASSLSRTEQYFGPGTRLTVT.

The chain employs TRBV19 and TRBJ2-6; the match to TRBD2 covers 7 bases. The length of the CDR3 is 17 residues. Germline-derived CDR1 and CDR2 are LNHDA and SQIVND (reference sequence). The V and J ends lost 6 bases and 2 bases, in that order; junction bases with no gene match: 10. The CDR3 sequence: CASRRLAADTGANVLTF. Written as DNA, the CDR3 is TGTGCCAGTAGGAGACTAGCTGCCGACACTGGGGCCAACGTCCTGACTTTC.

CDR3 loop: CASSLVASGLDTQYF. The CDR3 nucleotides read TGTGCCAGCAGCTTAGTAGCTAGCGGGTTAGATACGCAGTATTTT. The chain combines TRBV7-2 with TRBJ2-3; TRBD2 aligns across 8 bases. Germline CDR1 reads SGHTA; CDR2 reads FQGNSA. The J segment lost 5 bases and the V segment lost 1 base, leaving 5 bases of the junction unmatched. The CDR3 runs to 15 residues.

This sequence joins TRBV29-1 and TRBJ2-3; no clear D. Germline CDR1 and CDR2: SQVTM and ANQGSEA. The CDR3 loop spans 12 amino acids. Trimming left V 3 bases short and J 4 bases short, with 8 bases between. The CDR3 spells CSVDPSADTQYF. The CDR3 DNA sequence: TGCAGCGTTGATCCCTCGGCAGATACGCAGTATTTT.

The rearrangement links TRBV28 to TRBJ1-1; D gene unclear. Looked up from germline, CDR1 is MDHEN and CDR2 is SYDVKM. The germline V and J ends were trimmed by 4 bases and 1 base, with 16 bases remaining between them. This CDR3 is 16 amino acids long. CDR3 in amino acids: CASSSSSYSWNTEAFF. The CDR3 coding sequence is TGTGCCAGCAGTTCATCCTCGTATTCGTGGAACACTGAAGCTTTCTTT.

The V gene is TRBV19, the J gene TRBJ1-3; D call uncertain. Germline lookup yields CDR1 LNHDA and CDR2 SQIVND (reference sequence). The CDR3 totals 16 residues. The V and J ends lost 4 bases and 0 bases respectively, with 13 bases between them. Written as DNA, the CDR3 is TGTGCCAGTAGTAACCCCGGCGCGATCTCTGGAAACACCATATATTTT. Translated, it gives CASSNPGAISGNTIYF.

The chain has TRBV30 and TRBJ1-5; D might be TRBD1 (6 bases). The CDR3 length is 14 residues. In germline, CDR1 is GTSNPN, CDR2 SVGIG (reference sequence). Trimming stripped 2 bases from V and 9 bases from J, with 17 bases between. CDR3 DNA sequence: TGTGCCTGGAGTCCCCCGGGGGGCTCCTGGCCCCAGCATTTT. It yields the protein CAWSPPGGSWPQHF.

J is TRBJ1-3 and V is TRBV29-1; a weak D match, TRBD1 (5 bases). CDR1 is SQVTM and CDR2 is ANQGSEA in the germline V gene. This CDR3 contains 15 residues. V lost 5 bases and J 16 bases, leaving 30 bases between the germline ends. CDR3 sequence: CSVRVVGPGVPRLYF. The CDR3 nucleotides are TGCAGCGTTCGGGTTGTGGGGCCCGGGGTCCCTCGGTTGTATTTT.

This clone was observed a few times. The chain joins TRBV18 to TRBJ2-3, with a tentative D call TRBD1 (5 bases). The CDR3 runs 12 residues. V was clipped by 3 bases and J by 5 bases, with 6 bases between them. Germline values: CDR1 KGHSH, CDR2 LQKENI. The CDR3 nucleotides read TGTGCCAGCTCACCCACAGGAGATACGCAGTATTTT. Its protein is CASSPTGDTQYF.

The gene calls are TRBV29-1 and TRBJ2-5, with 8 bases aligning to TRBD2. V lost 4 bases and J lost 5; bases outside the gene matches: 9. Germline lookup yields CDR1 SQVTM and CDR2 ANQGSEA. The CDR3 is 14 residues long. The CDR3 DNA reads TGCAGCGTTGCCGAGACGGGAGGGCGGGAGACCCAGTACTTC. The encoded protein is CSVAETGGRETQYF. The full variable domain, in which reference TRBV29-1 and TRBJ2-5 provide the parts outside the CDR3, is SAVISQKPSRDICQRGTSLTIQCQVDSQVTMMFWYRQQPGQSLTLIATANQGSEATYESGFVIDKFPISRPNLTFSTLTVSNMSPEDSSIYLCSVAETGGRETQYFGPGTRLLVL.

J is TRBJ2-7 and V is TRBV28, with unresolved D. The germline V gene has CDR1 MDHEN and CDR2 SYDVKM. The CDR3 is made up of 13 amino acids. V lost 1 base and J lost 2, with 6 bases in between. DNA for the CDR3: TGTGCCAGCAGTTTATCCGCAACCTACGAGCAGTACTTC. This encodes CASSLSATYEQYF.

This sequence joins TRBV5-1 and TRBJ1-1, with TRBD1 matching 9 bases. CDR3 size: 13 residues. Germline V CDR1 and CDR2: SGHRS, YFSETQ. J was trimmed by 4 bases and V by 3 bases; bases with no gene match: 1. CDR3 nucleotides: TGCGCCAGCAGCTGGGGACAGGGCACTGAAGCTTTCTTT. Its translation is CASSWGQGTEAFF.

This clone was seen only once. In nucleotides, the CDR3 is TGTGCCAGCAGTTTACAGGGCGGTGGAAACACCATATATTTT. Amino acids: CASSLQGGGNTIYF. This rearrangement joins TRBV28 to TRBJ1-3; TRBD1 might be the D (5 bases). The CDR3 covers 14 residues. CDR1 is MDHEN and CDR2 is SYDVKM in the germline V gene. V dropped 2 bases and J dropped 3 bases, with 8 bases sitting between them.

The V call is TRBV12-5, the J call TRBJ2-2; D is perhaps TRBD1 (6 bases). Germline CDR1 and CDR2: LGHNT and FRNRAP. V lost 1 base to trimming and J lost 1 base, with 13 bases between them. The CDR3 runs 17 residues. Here the CDR3 DNA reads TGTGCTAGTGGTTTGGGGAACCAGGGGAAGAACACCGGGGAGCTGTTTTTT. Translating it yields CASGLGNQGKNTGELFF.

The J gene is TRBJ2-1, the V gene TRBV5-6; D ambiguous. Trimming shortened V by 6 bases and J by 1 base, and 8 bases separated the two germline ends. The CDR3 loop spans 13 amino acids. Germline lookup yields CDR1 SGHDT and CDR2 YYEEEE. The CDR3 reads CASTRLSYNEQFF. CDR3 sequence (DNA): TGTGCCAGCACTAGGCTATCCTACAATGAGCAGTTCTTC.

This clone came up once. This sequence joins TRBV6-1 and TRBJ2-3, with 11 bases lining up with TRBD1. This CDR3 is built from 15 residues. Trimming at V came to 1 base and at J to 4 bases, leaving 1 base not matched to a gene. The germline gives CDR1 MNHNS, CDR2 SASEGT. In DNA, the CDR3 is TGTGCCAGCAGTGAAGGGGGACAGGGGGCAGATACGCAGTATTTT. Its protein is CASSEGGQGADTQYF.